The 28 T cell receptor beta chains presented below share a single source sample, sequenced in a study of blood T cell repertoires in COVID-19. Measured with immunoSEQ multiplex PCR; TCRdb has only the in-frame clones, and not every one. The sample contains 80,000 to 95,000 clones, about 75% of which appear only once. Input material: peripheral blood. The receptors derive from an elderly woman with acute or convalescent COVID-19.

The table lists this clone with a count of one. The rearrangement joins TRBV5-4 to TRBJ1-2; tentative D call: TRBD1 (6 bases). CDR3 size: 14 residues. Between the trimmed V and J ends, which lost 5 bases and 2 bases, there was a span of 13 bases. The germline V gene encodes CDR1 SGHNT and CDR2 YYREEE (reference sequence). The CDR3 loop is CASSGQPDNYGYTF. CDR3 in DNA: TGTGCCAGCAGTGGACAGCCAGACAACTATGGCTACACCTTC.

The chain joins TRBV12-3 or TRBV12-4 to TRBJ1-2, with D uncertain. V was clipped by 3 bases and J by 4 bases, with 9 bases between them. The CDR3 has 13 amino acids. The CDR3 is CASSFNGGYGYTF. The CDR3 coding sequence is TGTGCCAGCAGTTTCAATGGAGGCTATGGCTACACCTTC.

This clone showed up just once. CDR3 in amino acids: CSASTFRVGVYEQYF. For the CDR3, the DNA is TGCAGTGCTAGTACCTTCAGGGTAGGGGTGTACGAGCAGTACTTC. The genes are TRBV20-1 and TRBJ2-7, with D perhaps TRBD1 (5 bases). This CDR3 is 15 amino acids long. V lost 3 bases, J lost 4 bases, and 19 bases lay in between. Germline V gene lookup returns CDR1 DFQATT and CDR2 SNEGSKA (reference sequence).

The chain uses TRBV7-9 and TRBJ1-2, with D perhaps matching TRBD1 (5 bases). Trimming left V 5 bases short and J 7 bases short, with 8 bases between. The CDR3 extends over 11 amino acids. CDR1 and CDR2 (germline): SEHNR, FQNEAQ (reference sequence). The chain's CDR3 is CASSKGAGYTF. The CDR3 nucleotides read TGTGCCAGCAGCAAAGGGGCTGGCTACACCTTC.

The DNA of the CDR3 is TGTGCCAGCAGTAGCCGGGACAGGGGTTCACCCCTCCACTTT. It yields the protein CASSSRDRGSPLHF. The rearrangement joins TRBV4-2 to TRBJ1-6; 10 bases map to TRBD1. V shed 6 bases and J 9 bases; nucleotides not matched to a gene: 5. The CDR3 contains 14 residues. Germline V gives CDR1 LGHNA, CDR2 YNFKEQ.

The rearrangement uses TRBV7-8 and TRBJ1-2, with a tentative D call TRBD1 (5 bases). V gave up 5 bases and J gave up 8 bases, with 15 bases separating them. Per the germline V gene, CDR1 is SGHVS and CDR2 is FQNEAQ. The CDR3 is made up of 13 amino acids. CDR3 residues: CASSPDLAGGYTF. The CDR3 DNA follows: TGTGCCAGCAGCCCCGACCTTGCAGGGGGCTACACCTTC.

The gene calls are TRBV2 and TRBJ1-6; 8 bases align to TRBD1. V lost 6 bases, J lost 0 bases, and 4 bases stayed unmatched. Germline assignment: CDR1 SNHLY and CDR2 FYNNEI. The CDR3 is 16 residues long. The CDR3 sequence: CASRDRESSYNSPLHF. The CDR3 DNA follows: TGTGCCAGCAGGGACAGGGAGAGCTCCTATAATTCACCCCTCCACTTT.

On this clone: With only one base between it and a far larger clone, this is likely a read error. The rearrangement uses TRBV2 and TRBJ1-2, with TRBD1 as a possible D gene (6 bases). V was trimmed by 5 bases and J by 5 bases, leaving 9 bases between them. The CDR3 length is 12 residues. CDR1 SNHLY and CDR2 FYNNEI come from the germline V gene. The CDR3 region is CASSRTAYGYTF. The CDR3 bases are TGTGCCAGCAGTAGGACAGCTTATGGCTACACCTTC.

The chain employs TRBV2 and TRBJ2-5; possible D gene TRBD1, 6 bases. Trimming took off 4 bases at V and 5 bases at J, with 14 bases between the two ends. Germline-derived CDR1 and CDR2 are SNHLY and FYNNEI. The CDR3 is 14 residues long. The CDR3: CASSAVTGWETQYF. CDR3 DNA sequence: TGTGCCAGCAGTGCGGTCACAGGGTGGGAGACCCAGTACTTC.

V gene TRBV24-1 combines with J gene TRBJ2-3; TRBD1 aligns across 9 bases. Germline CDR1 reads KGHDR; CDR2 reads SFDVKD. The CDR3 length is 15 residues. J was trimmed by 5 bases and V by 4 bases; bases with no gene match: 6. CDR3 sequence reads: CATSDTGTGKDTQYF. The CDR3 coding sequence is TGTGCCACCAGTGACACCGGGACAGGGAAAGATACGCAGTATTTT.

V is TRBV20-1 and J is TRBJ1-1, with D unresolved. The CDR3 runs to 11 residues. With 6 bases removed from V and 5 bases from J, the gap between germline ends came to 10 bases. The germline gives CDR1 DFQATT, CDR2 SNEGSKA (reference sequence). The CDR3 loop reads CSADGLTEAFF. The CDR3, as DNA: TGCAGTGCCGATGGCTTGACTGAAGCTTTCTTT.

V gene TRBV7-9 combines with J gene TRBJ1-4, with a possible D match to TRBD1 (5 bases). This CDR3 region has 14 residues. V shed 4 bases and J shed 4 bases, with 10 bases lying between them. Germline V CDR1 and CDR2: SEHNR, FQNEAQ (reference sequence). In DNA, the CDR3 is TGTGCCAGCAGCTCCGGGAGGGGTAATGAAAAACTGTTTTTT. This sequence encodes CASSSGRGNEKLFF. The variable domain in full, with the rest retrieved from reference TRBV7-9 and TRBJ1-4, is DTGVSQNPRHKITKRGQNVTFRCDPISEHNRLYWYRQTLGQGPEFLTYFQNEAQLEKSRLLSDRFSAERPKGSFSTLEIQRTEQGDSAMYLCASSSGRGNEKLFFGSGTQLSVL.

CDR3 loop: CAISIGLSGHYNEQFF. The CDR3 coding sequence is TGTGCCATCAGTATAGGACTAAGCGGACATTACAATGAGCAGTTCTTC. The chain has TRBV10-3 and TRBJ2-1; possibly TRBD2 for D (6 bases). Germline values: CDR1 ENHRY, CDR2 SYGVKD. Trimming left V 5 bases short and J 4 bases short, with 18 bases between. This CDR3 spans 16 amino acids.

This sequence joins TRBV19 and TRBJ1-5, with TRBD1 matching 9 bases. V gave up 8 bases and J gave up 0 bases; unmatched junction bases: 11. CDR3 length equals 17 residues. Germline-derived CDR1 and CDR2 are LNHDA and SQIVND (reference sequence). The CDR3 protein is CASHHRGQGYSNQPQHF. The CDR3, as DNA: TGTGCCAGTCACCATCGGGGACAGGGTTATAGCAATCAGCCCCAGCATTTT. Variable domain in full (rest from reference TRBV19 and TRBJ1-5): DGGITQSPKYLFRKEGQNVTLSCEQNLNHDAMYWYRQDPGQGLRLIYYSQIVNDFQKGDIAEGYSVSREKKESFPLTVTSAQKNPTAFYLCASHHRGQGYSNQPQHFGDGTRLSIL.

This clone has just a few counts. The V call is TRBV9, the J call TRBJ2-1; TRBD2 agrees at 12 bases. CDR1 is SGDLS and CDR2 is YYNGEE in the germline V gene. This CDR3 region has 16 residues. V was clipped by 0 bases and J by 7 bases; unmatched bases: 5. The CDR3 DNA follows: TGTGCCAGCAGCGTAGGGTCTAGCGGGAGGGCGAATGAGCAGTTCTTC. Protein: CASSVGSSGRANEQFF.

V usage is TRBV6-2 or TRBV6-3 and J usage is TRBJ2-7; 12 bases map to TRBD2. The CDR3 sequence is 15 residues long. CDR1 and CDR2 (germline): MNHEY, SVGEGT. Unmatched junction bases numbered 2, after V lost 2 bases and J lost 3 bases. The CDR3 bases are TGTGCCAGCAGTTACGGACTAGCGGGGATCTACGAGCAGTACTTC. Translating gives CASSYGLAGIYEQYF.

V and J are TRBV7-2 and TRBJ2-1; 9 bases map to TRBD1. Trimming removed 5 bases from V and 6 bases from J; junction bases left unmatched: 5. The CDR3 spans 14 residues. CDR1 is SGHTA, CDR2 FQGNSA, per germline. CDR3 in amino acids: CASSPRDRVNEQFF. Here the CDR3 DNA reads TGTGCCAGCAGCCCTCGGGACAGGGTCAATGAGCAGTTCTTC.

This rearrangement joins TRBV29-1 to TRBJ2-7; 9 bases fit TRBD1. This CDR3 is 12 amino acids long. Per the germline V gene, CDR1 is SQVTM and CDR2 is ANQGSEA. The CDR3 spells CSFSDRGYEQYF. CDR3 nucleotides: TGCAGTTTCTCGGACAGGGGATACGAGCAGTACTTC.

This chain joins TRBV6-5 and TRBJ2-1; TRBD2 matches at 13 bases. CDR1 and CDR2 (germline): MNHEY, SVGAGI. V lost 4 bases to trimming and J lost 6 bases; unmatched junction nucleotides: 3. The CDR3 consists of 15 residues. The CDR3 bases are TGTGCCAGCAGTTCAACTAGCGGGAGGGTCAATGAGCAGTTCTTC. It codes for CASSSTSGRVNEQFF.

The rearrangement uses TRBV30 and TRBJ1-4; D possibly corresponds to TRBD1 (5 bases). The V and J ends lost 0 bases and 8 bases respectively, with 10 bases between them. CDR1 and CDR2 from the germline V gene are GTSNPN and SVGIG (reference sequence). The CDR3 loop spans 13 amino acids. CDR3 nucleotide sequence: TGTGCCTGGAGTGTAGGGCAGGGAGAAAAACTGTTTTTT. Translation: CAWSVGQGEKLFF.

The chain combines TRBV7-9 with TRBJ2-3; D is perhaps TRBD2 (6 bases). Germline CDR1 reads SEHNR; CDR2 reads FQNEAQ (reference sequence). The germline V and J ends were trimmed by 2 bases and 1 base, with 16 bases remaining between them. This CDR3 is 17 amino acids long. The CDR3 nucleotides are TGTGCCAGCAGCTTAACGTCTGGGGGGTACGGCACAGATACGCAGTATTTT. Its protein product is CASSLTSGGYGTDTQYF.

The chain uses TRBV7-9 and TRBJ1-5; no clear D gene. Trimming stripped 5 bases from V and 7 bases from J, with 12 bases between. The CDR3 has 13 amino acids. Per the germline V gene, CDR1 is SEHNR and CDR2 is FQNEAQ (reference sequence). The CDR3: CASSPSPGQPQHF. The CDR3 nucleotides are TGTGCCAGCAGCCCCTCGCCGGGGCAGCCCCAGCATTTT.

The chain couples TRBV5-1 to TRBJ1-1; D unresolved. This CDR3 spans 15 amino acids. Trimming shortened V by 1 base and J by 5 bases, and 15 bases separated the two germline ends. Germline V gene data show CDR1 as SGHRS and CDR2 as YFSETQ. DNA of the CDR3: TGCGCCAGCAGCTTGTTCGGGGTGTGGGGAACTGAAGCTTTCTTT. Translation: CASSLFGVWGTEAFF.

This clone was counted only a few times. V and J are TRBV7-9 and TRBJ1-3; D not resolved. This CDR3 comprises 15 residues. Germline V lookup: CDR1 SEHNR, CDR2 FQNEAQ (reference sequence). V lost 5 bases to trimming and J lost 0 bases, with 11 bases between them. The CDR3 spells CASSPNRDSGNTIYF. The CDR3 DNA sequence: TGTGCCAGCAGCCCGAACAGAGACTCTGGAAACACCATATATTTT.

The chain employs TRBV18 and TRBJ1-5, with 7 bases lining up with TRBD1. Per the germline V gene, CDR1 is KGHSH and CDR2 is LQKENI. V was pared by 6 bases and J by 4 bases, with 6 bases of the junction left unmatched. The CDR3 consists of 14 residues. CDR3 amino acids: CASSAGTDNQPQHF. DNA of the CDR3: TGTGCCAGCTCCGCCGGGACAGATAATCAGCCCCAGCATTTT.

The CDR3 nucleotides are TGTGCCAGCAGCTTAATGGGACAGAGGCAAGAGACCCAGTACTTC. Encoded protein: CASSLMGQRQETQYF. V and J are TRBV7-2 and TRBJ2-5, with 7 bases that match TRBD1. CDR1 is SGHTA, CDR2 FQGNSA, per germline. The CDR3 is 15 amino acids. J gave up 2 bases and V 2 bases, and 5 bases lay outside the gene matches.

The sample holds a few counts of this clone. The chain uses TRBV2 and TRBJ1-1; TRBD1 is a possible D gene (5 bases). V shed 4 bases and J shed 0 bases, with 9 bases lying between them. This CDR3 contains 14 residues. Germline V CDR1 and CDR2: SNHLY, FYNNEI. This chain's CDR3 is CASSADSLNTEAFF. The CDR3 nucleotides read TGTGCCAGCAGTGCCGACAGCTTGAACACTGAAGCTTTCTTT.

V usage is TRBV5-3 and J usage is TRBJ1-2; 9 bases align to TRBD1. TRBV5-3 is noted as an ORF with a role that remains uncertain. This CDR3 contains 18 residues. Germline trimming cut 2 bases from V and 3 bases from J; bases unmatched to any gene: 14. CDR3 loop: CARSFHLRTGEVDYGYTF. Here the CDR3 DNA reads TGTGCCAGAAGCTTCCACCTCAGGACAGGGGAAGTGGACTATGGCTACACCTTC.